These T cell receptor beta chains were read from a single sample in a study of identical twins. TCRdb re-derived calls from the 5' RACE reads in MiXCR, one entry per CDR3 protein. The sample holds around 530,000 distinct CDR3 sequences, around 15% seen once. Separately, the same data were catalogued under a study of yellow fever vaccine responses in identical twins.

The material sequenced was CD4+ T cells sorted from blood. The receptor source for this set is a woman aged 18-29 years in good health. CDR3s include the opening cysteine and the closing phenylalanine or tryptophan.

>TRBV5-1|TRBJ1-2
CASSLDPGQSYGYTF
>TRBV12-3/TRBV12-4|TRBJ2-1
CASSPRTQRGHEQFF
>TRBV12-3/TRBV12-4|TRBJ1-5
CASSFRGFQPQHF
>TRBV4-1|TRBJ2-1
CASSPQGGYSYNEQFF
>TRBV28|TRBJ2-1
CASKASGRAGNEQFF
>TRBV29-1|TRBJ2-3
CSVADRANTDTQYF
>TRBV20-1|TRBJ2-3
CSAHLTDTQYF
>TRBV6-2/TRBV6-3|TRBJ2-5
CASSYSNGPSGTETQYF
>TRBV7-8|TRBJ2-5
CASRTSGFGETQYF
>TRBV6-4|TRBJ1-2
CASTLKPGQNYGYTF
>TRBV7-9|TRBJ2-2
CASISGQVDTGELIF
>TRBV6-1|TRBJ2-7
CASSEPTGWYEQYF
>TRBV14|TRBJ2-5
CASGFTIGETQYF
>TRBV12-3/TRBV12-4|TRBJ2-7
CASSLWEGPYEQYF
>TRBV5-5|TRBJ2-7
CASSLFVLAGGPYEQYF
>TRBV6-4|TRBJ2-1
CASSGELGREQFF
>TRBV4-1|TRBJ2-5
CASSFWTLAGGQETQYF
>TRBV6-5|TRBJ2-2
CASSYSISGRGPIGELFF
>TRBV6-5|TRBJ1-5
CASRARRQPQHF
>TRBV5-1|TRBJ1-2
CASSVSGTVYGYTF
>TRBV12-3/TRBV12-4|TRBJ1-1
CASSGQGRTEAFF
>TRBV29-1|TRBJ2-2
CSANQGNTGELFF
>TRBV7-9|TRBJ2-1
CASSLLLHNEQFF
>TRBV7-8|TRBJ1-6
CASSLTNRGINSPLHF
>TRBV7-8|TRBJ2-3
CASSLVGQIVSTDTQYF
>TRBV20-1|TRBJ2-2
CSAGGQNTGELFF
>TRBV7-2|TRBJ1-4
CASSPRTGFEKLFF
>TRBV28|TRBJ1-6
CASSFATTNSPLHF
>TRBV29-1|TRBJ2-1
CSVDPTGPVYNEQFF
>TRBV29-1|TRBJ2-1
CSVRAGQGGTSGSVSYNEQFF
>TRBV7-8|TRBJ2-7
CASSFRGQGAVEQYF
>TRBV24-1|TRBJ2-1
CATAEPPYNEQFF
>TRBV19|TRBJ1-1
CASSIRTGSTEAFF